Presented here are 4 T cell receptor beta chains from one specimen sequenced in a study of blood T cell repertoires in COVID-19. Produced via immunoSEQ multiplex PCR; TCRdb's table is partial and in-frame only. This table has 170,000 or so clones, roughly 84% appearing once. Input material: peripheral blood. The receptor source for this set is a woman aged 55-69 years with acute or convalescent COVID-19.

The rearrangement links TRBV5-5 to TRBJ1-2; no clear D. Germline V gene sequence: CDR1 SGHKS, CDR2 YYEKEE (reference sequence). Trimming pared 0 bases from V and 2 bases from J, leaving 5 bases between. The CDR3 contains 13 residues. The CDR3 bases are TGTGCCAGCAGCTTGGACGGGAACTATGGCTACACCTTC. Amino acid sequence: CASSLDGNYGYTF.

This clone was detected only a few times. Germline and junction disagree at one end, which may indicate a read error. CDR3 nucleotide sequence: TGCGCCAGCAGTGAGTCGGGGGGGAACGCTGAAGCTTTCTTT. It specifies CASSESGGNAEAFF. The chain employs TRBV10-1 and TRBJ1-1; a weak D match, TRBD1 (5 bases). The CDR3 loop spans 14 amino acids. The germline gives CDR1 WNHNN, CDR2 SYGVQD (reference sequence).

The chain uses TRBV2 and TRBJ2-3, with a possible D match to TRBD1 (6 bases). Looked up from germline, CDR1 is SNHLY and CDR2 is FYNNEI. With 8 bases removed from V and 2 bases from J, the gap between germline ends came to 17 bases. The CDR3 runs to 15 residues. CDR3 in DNA: TGTGCCAGCCGGTGGGGGCAGCTCACCACAGATACGCAGTATTTT. Protein sequence: CASRWGQLTTDTQYF.

The genes are TRBV5-1 and TRBJ2-5; D perhaps matches TRBD2 (6 bases). The CDR3 runs 16 residues. V lost 0 bases and J lost 0, with 12 bases in between. Germline CDR1 reads SGHRS; CDR2 reads YFSETQ. CDR3 bases: TGCGCCAGCAGCTTGGTCGGAGGGCTAAACCAAGAGACCCAGTACTTC. This encodes CASSLVGGLNQETQYF.